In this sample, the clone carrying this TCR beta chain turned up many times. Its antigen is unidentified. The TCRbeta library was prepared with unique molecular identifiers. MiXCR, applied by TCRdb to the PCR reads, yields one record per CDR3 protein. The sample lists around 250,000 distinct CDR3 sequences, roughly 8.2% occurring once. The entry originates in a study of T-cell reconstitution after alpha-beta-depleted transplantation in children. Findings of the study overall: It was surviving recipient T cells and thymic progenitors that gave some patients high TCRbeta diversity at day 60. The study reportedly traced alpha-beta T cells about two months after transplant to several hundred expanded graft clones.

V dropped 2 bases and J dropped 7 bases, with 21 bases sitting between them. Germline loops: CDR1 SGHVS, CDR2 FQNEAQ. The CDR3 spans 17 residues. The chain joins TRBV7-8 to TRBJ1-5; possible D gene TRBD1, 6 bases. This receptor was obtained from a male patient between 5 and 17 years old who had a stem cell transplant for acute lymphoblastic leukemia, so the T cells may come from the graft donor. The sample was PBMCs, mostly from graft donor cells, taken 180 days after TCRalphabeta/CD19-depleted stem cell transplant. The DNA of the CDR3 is TGTGCCAGCAGCTTACCCGCCTGGGGGGCGGTTGACCAGCCCCAGCATTTT. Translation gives CASSLPAWGAVDQPQHF.